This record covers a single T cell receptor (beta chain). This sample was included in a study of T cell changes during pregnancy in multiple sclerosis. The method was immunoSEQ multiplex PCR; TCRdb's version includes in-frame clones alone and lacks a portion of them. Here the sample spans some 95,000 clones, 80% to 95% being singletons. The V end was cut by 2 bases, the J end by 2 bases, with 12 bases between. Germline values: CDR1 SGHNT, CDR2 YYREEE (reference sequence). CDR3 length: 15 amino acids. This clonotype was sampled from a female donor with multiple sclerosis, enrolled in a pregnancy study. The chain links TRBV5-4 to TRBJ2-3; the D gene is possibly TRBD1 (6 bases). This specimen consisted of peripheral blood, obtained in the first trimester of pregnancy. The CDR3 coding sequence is TGTGCCAGCAGCTTAGGGTCAGGGGACACAGATACGCAGTATTTT. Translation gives CASSLGSGDTDTQYF.